The 15 T cell receptor beta chains presented below share a single source sample, sequenced in a study of CD8 T cells in ankylosing spondylitis. TCRdb reprocessed the 5' RACE reads via MiXCR and lists one record per CDR3 protein. Of 300,000 to 400,000 distinct CDR3 sequences detected, under 15% appear once; the ten largest clones hold roughly 1.1%. The sequencing sample was made of blood, either unsorted or a sorted T cell fraction (not recorded which). The receptors derive from a male donor with ankylosing spondylitis or in good health (not recorded which).

The J gene is TRBJ2-1, the V gene TRBV12-3 or TRBV12-4, with 8 bases that match TRBD2. The junction had 11 bases not matched to a gene; V was cut back by 5 bases and J by 8 bases. The CDR3 loop spans 15 amino acids. CDR3 bases: TGTGCCAGCAGTGAGGGACTAGGGATCTCATATGAGCAGTTCTTC. Translation: CASSEGLGISYEQFF.

This CDR3 reads CASRSYTDTQYF. The CDR3 nucleotides are TGTGCCAGCAGGTCGTACACAGATACGCAGTATTTT. The gene calls are TRBV7-2 and TRBJ2-3; D unresolved. V was clipped by 6 bases and J by 2 bases, with 6 bases between them. CDR3 length: 12 residues. Germline V gene data show CDR1 as SGHTA and CDR2 as FQGNSA.

The V and J genes are TRBV25-1 and TRBJ1-3; no clear D gene. Germline-derived CDR1 and CDR2 are MGHDK and SYGVNS. The CDR3 covers 16 residues. Trimming shortened V by 1 base and J by 0 bases, and 10 bases separated the two germline ends. As DNA, the CDR3 is TGTGCCAGCAGTGAATCAAGATACCTCTCTGGAAACACCATATATTTT. As protein: CASSESRYLSGNTIYF.

This clonotype was seen more than once but under ten times. The chain is built from TRBV19 and TRBJ1-1; weak D call: TRBD1 (5 bases). V was trimmed by 7 bases and J by 4 bases, leaving 19 bases between them. In germline, CDR1 is LNHDA, CDR2 SQIVND (reference sequence). The CDR3 is made up of 15 amino acids. CDR3 nucleotide sequence: TGTGCCAGTACCCGGGGGGACGGGAGGAGCACTGAAGCTTTCTTT. It encodes CASTRGDGRSTEAFF.

In this sample, this clonotype turned up a few times. V and J are TRBV5-1 and TRBJ2-5, with D unresolved. CDR3 length: 14 amino acids. V was clipped by 1 base and J by 2 bases, with 9 bases between them. Germline-derived CDR1 and CDR2 are SGHRS and YFSETQ. CDR3 loop: CASSLQRSQETQYF. The CDR3 DNA reads TGCGCCAGCAGCTTGCAACGGAGTCAAGAGACCCAGTACTTC.

This clonotype appeared many times. The chain carries TRBV3-1 and TRBJ1-1, with a tentative D call TRBD1 (5 bases). The germline V gene encodes CDR1 LGHDT and CDR2 YNNKEL (reference sequence). CDR3 length: 13 amino acids. The germline V and J ends were trimmed by 1 base and 5 bases, with 8 bases remaining between them. The CDR3 coding sequence is TGTGCCAGCAGCCAAGGGCGGGGGACTGAAGCTTTCTTT. Translating it yields CASSQGRGTEAFF.

The CDR3 sequence is CAISEEGVRRDTQYF. The CDR3 DNA sequence: TGTGCCATCAGTGAAGAGGGGGTTCGACGGGATACGCAGTATTTT. V and J are TRBV10-3 and TRBJ2-3, with D perhaps TRBD1 (6 bases). The CDR3 runs to 15 residues. Germline CDR1 and CDR2: ENHRY and SYGVKD. Trimming left V 3 bases short and J 6 bases short, with 16 bases between.

This clonotype has at least ten counts. This chain links TRBV5-5 with TRBJ2-5; D ambiguous. The germline V gene has CDR1 SGHKS and CDR2 YYEKEE (reference sequence). The CDR3 loop spans 11 amino acids. V was clipped by 2 bases and J by 3 bases, with 2 bases between them. CDR3 in DNA: TGTGCCAGCAGCTTCGAAGAGACCCAGTACTTC. Its translation: CASSFEETQYF. Filled out from reference TRBV5-5 and TRBJ2-5, the complete variable domain reads DAGVTQSPTHLIKTRGQQVTLRCSPISGHKSVSWYQQVLGQGPQFIFQYYEKEERGRGNFPDRFSARQFPNYSSELNVNALLLGDSALYLCASSFEETQYFGPGTRLLVL.

This rearrangement joins TRBV5-6 to TRBJ2-7; D unresolved. Germline V gives CDR1 SGHDT, CDR2 YYEEEE. The ends were cut back, 0 bases at V and 6 bases at J, with 13 bases in the middle. The CDR3 has 14 amino acids. The CDR3 spells CASSLADYKGEQYF. The CDR3 DNA sequence: TGTGCCAGCAGCTTGGCGGATTACAAGGGCGAGCAGTACTTC.

This clonotype was recorded at least ten times. This chain connects TRBV10-3 to TRBJ1-1, with unresolved D. The germline gives CDR1 ENHRY, CDR2 SYGVKD. Trimming left V 11 bases short and J 6 bases short, with 16 bases between. This CDR3 contains 12 residues. This CDR3 is CALWTPGAEAFF. CDR3 sequence (DNA): TGTGCCCTCTGGACCCCCGGAGCTGAAGCTTTCTTT.

This clonotype has a handful of counts. This chain links TRBV29-1 with TRBJ2-5; D unresolved. Germline values: CDR1 SQVTM, CDR2 ANQGSEA. The CDR3 has 10 residues. Trimming took off 6 bases at V and 7 bases at J, with 9 bases between the two ends. CDR3 DNA: TGCAGCGTGGCCCTAGGGACCCAGTACTTC. This translates into CSVALGTQYF. The variable domain in full, completed from reference TRBV29-1 and TRBJ2-5, reads SAVISQKPSRDICQRGTSLTIQCQVDSQVTMMFWYRQQPGQSLTLIATANQGSEATYESGFVIDKFPISRPNLTFSTLTVSNMSPEDSSIYLCSVALGTQYFGPGTRLLVL.

The V call is TRBV6-5, the J call TRBJ1-6; D is perhaps TRBD1 (6 bases). Germline V gives CDR1 MNHEY, CDR2 SVGAGI. The CDR3 is 14 residues long. V lost 2 bases, J lost 8 bases, and 10 bases lay in between. As DNA, the CDR3 is TGTGCCAGCAGTTACACAGGGAAGGATTCACCCCTCCACTTT. It specifies CASSYTGKDSPLHF.

This clonotype appeared a few times. The chain carries TRBV10-3 and TRBJ2-1, with D perhaps assigned TRBD1 or TRBD2 (5 bases each). V was cut by 0 bases and J by 5 bases, with 8 bases left in between. CDR1 and CDR2 from the germline V gene are ENHRY and SYGVKD. There are 14 residues in the CDR3. The CDR3 coding sequence is TGTGCCATCAGTGAGTCGGGGGTCCACAATGAGCAGTTCTTC. Translated, it gives CAISESGVHNEQFF.

The chain combines TRBV5-1 with TRBJ2-4; tentative D call: TRBD1 (5 bases). The V end lost 4 bases, the J end lost 0 bases, and 17 bases lay between the germline ends. CDR1 SGHRS and CDR2 YFSETQ come from the germline V gene. CDR3 size: 17 residues. CDR3 protein: CASSLGDSSLAKNIQYF. CDR3 nucleotide sequence: TGCGCCAGCAGCCTTGGAGACAGTTCTCTAGCCAAAAACATTCAGTACTTC.

In DNA, the CDR3 is TGCAGTGCTAGAGATATAGGGCCTAGCGGGGCTCTTGAGACCCAGTACTTC. Its translation: CSARDIGPSGALETQYF. The V gene is TRBV20-1, the J gene TRBJ2-5; 9 positions agree with TRBD2. V dropped 0 bases and J dropped 5; count of bases not matched to a gene: 13. There are 17 residues in the CDR3. The germline gives CDR1 DFQATT, CDR2 SNEGSKA (reference sequence).